Each of the 13 T cell receptor beta chains below was sequenced from the same sample in a study of blood T cell repertoires in COVID-19. TCRdb's table, derived via immunoSEQ multiplex PCR, lists solely in-frame clones and lacks some. The sample has 250,000 to 350,000 clones, 70% to 90% seen once. Material: PBMCs or T cells enriched from blood (not recorded which). The source of these receptors is a woman under 30 who had recovered from COVID-19.

The genes are TRBV5-4 and TRBJ2-5; TRBD2 matches at 8 bases. The CDR3 has 16 amino acids. Germline CDR1 reads SGHNT; CDR2 reads YYREEE (reference sequence). The V and J ends lost 0 bases and 1 base, in that order; junction bases with no gene match: 5. The CDR3 DNA is TGTGCCAGCAGCTTGGGGACTAGCTGGGTCCAAGAGACCCAGTACTTC. This translates into CASSLGTSWVQETQYF.

The chain is built from TRBV28 and TRBJ1-5, with D perhaps TRBD1 (5 bases). This CDR3 contains 13 residues. CDR1 is MDHEN, CDR2 SYDVKM, per germline. V shed 5 bases and J shed 0 bases, with 5 bases lying between them. The DNA of the CDR3 is TGTGCCAGCAGTGACAGTAGCAATCAGCCCCAGCATTTT. It yields the protein CASSDSSNQPQHF.

The sample holds many counts of this clone. This chain joins TRBV7-6 and TRBJ2-5, with D perhaps TRBD2 (5 bases). Germline V lookup: CDR1 SGHVS, CDR2 FNYEAQ. This CDR3 comprises 15 residues. V was clipped by 5 bases and J by 5 bases, with 18 bases between them. The CDR3, as DNA: TGTGCCAGCAGCAACCCAACTAGTTTCGTCGAGACCCAGTACTTC. Translated: CASSNPTSFVETQYF. Combining the CDR3 with reference TRBV7-6 and TRBJ2-5 gives the whole variable domain GAGVSQSPRYKVTKRGQDVALRCDPISGHVSLYWYRQALGQGPEFLTYFNYEAQQDKSGLPNDRFSAERPEGSISTLTIQRTEQRDSAMYRCASSNPTSFVETQYFGPGTRLLVL.

V usage is TRBV6-2 or TRBV6-3 and J usage is TRBJ1-2; the D is unclear. Germline assignment: CDR1 MNHEY and CDR2 SVGEGT. This CDR3 is 16 amino acids long. Trimming removed 2 bases from V and 6 bases from J, with 19 bases in between. The CDR3 protein is CASSYDSPWRVDGYTF. The CDR3 DNA is TGTGCCAGCAGTTACGATAGCCCGTGGCGGGTGGATGGCTACACCTTC.

The V gene is TRBV2, the J gene TRBJ1-3; D is unclear. Per germline, CDR1 SNHLY and CDR2 FYNNEI. Trimming took 3 bases from V and 0 from J, leaving 9 bases between them. This CDR3 has 15 amino acids. Here the CDR3 DNA reads TGTGCCAGCAGTGAGGGCAGCTTCTCTGGAAACACCATATATTTT. Its protein product is CASSEGSFSGNTIYF.

V is TRBV28 and J is TRBJ1-3; perhaps TRBD1 as D (6 bases). Trimming cost V 4 bases and J 4 bases, with 8 bases left between them. Germline loops: CDR1 MDHEN, CDR2 SYDVKM. The CDR3 has 13 amino acids. Here the CDR3 DNA reads TGTGCCAGCAGTTCCAGGGGAGGAAACACCATATATTTT. The encoded protein is CASSSRGGNTIYF. Full variable domain (remainder filled in from reference TRBV28 and TRBJ1-3): DVKVTQSSRYLVKRTGEKVFLECVQDMDHENMFWYRQDPGLGLRLIYFSYDVKMKEKGDIPEGYSVSREKKERFSLILESASTNQTSMYLCASSSRGGNTIYFGEGSWLTVV.

The rearrangement links TRBV9 to TRBJ1-6; D is possibly TRBD1 (6 bases). Germline assignment: CDR1 SGDLS and CDR2 YYNGEE. V was shortened by 7 bases and J by 7 bases, with 12 bases between the two germline ends. The CDR3 extends over 13 amino acids. The CDR3 loop is CASGRTANSPLHF. The CDR3 coding sequence is TGTGCCAGCGGTAGGACAGCGAATTCACCCCTCCACTTT.

The J gene is TRBJ1-2, the V gene TRBV7-2, with 7 bases lining up with TRBD1. Germline V gene lookup returns CDR1 SGHTA and CDR2 FQGNSA. Losses at the gene ends were 1 base for V and 4 bases for J; bases not matched to a gene: 6. The CDR3 loop spans 15 amino acids. DNA for the CDR3: TGTGCCAGCAGCTTAGGACAGGGTATACTCTATGGCTACACCTTC. This gives the protein CASSLGQGILYGYTF.

The chain joins TRBV5-5 to TRBJ1-2, with TRBD1 matching 7 bases. Germline V lookup: CDR1 SGHKS, CDR2 YYEKEE (reference sequence). The length of the CDR3 is 14 residues. V gave up 0 bases and J gave up 4 bases; unmatched junction bases: 3. CDR3 residues: CASSLGTGSYGYTF. The DNA of the CDR3 is TGTGCCAGCAGCTTGGGGACAGGAAGCTATGGCTACACCTTC.

This chain links TRBV5-6 with TRBJ1-2, with D possibly being TRBD1 (5 bases). The CDR3 spans 13 residues. Germline V gene lookup returns CDR1 SGHDT and CDR2 YYEEEE. The V gene lost 2 bases and the J gene lost 6 bases, with 11 bases spanning the gap. The CDR3 nucleotides are TGTGCCAGCAGCTTACAGGAGATCCATGGCTACACCTTC. Encoded protein: CASSLQEIHGYTF.

V is TRBV6-6 and J is TRBJ2-1, with 9 bases matching TRBD2. Trimming took 0 bases from V and 5 from J; bases not matched to a gene: 5. This CDR3 is 16 amino acids long. Germline CDR1 is MNHNY and CDR2 is SVGAGI (reference sequence). The CDR3 DNA is TGTGCCAGCAGTTACTCGATAGCGGGAGAGGACAATGAGCAGTTCTTC. Translating it yields CASSYSIAGEDNEQFF.

The gene calls are TRBV2 and TRBJ1-6, with D tentatively TRBD1 (5 bases). CDR1 and CDR2 from the germline V gene are SNHLY and FYNNEI. This CDR3 is 18 amino acids long. V lost 4 bases and J lost 0, with 16 bases in between. The CDR3 is CASSVAGQRSSYNSPLHF. CDR3 DNA: TGTGCCAGCAGTGTGGCCGGACAACGGAGCTCCTATAATTCACCCCTCCACTTT.

The chain employs TRBV6-5 and TRBJ2-4; 9 positions agree with TRBD1. The trim removed 6 bases at V and 3 bases at J, leaving 6 bases unmatched. CDR1 and CDR2 from the germline V gene are MNHEY and SVGAGI. CDR3 length: 15 amino acids. In DNA, the CDR3 is TGTGCCAGCAGGACAGGGGGAGTAGGCAAAAACATTCAGTACTTC. Translated, it gives CASRTGGVGKNIQYF.